These 18 T cell receptor beta chains were all obtained from the same sample, sequenced in a study of T-cell reconstitution after alpha-beta-depleted transplantation in children. As it was prepared, the TCRbeta library received unique molecular identifiers. TCRdb used MiXCR to reprocess the PCR reads, holding one entry per CDR3 protein. The sample includes 250,000 to 350,000 distinct CDR3 sequences, approximately 9.8% of them seen just once. The input for sequencing was PBMCs from the stem cell graft donor, taken from the stem cell graft. Receptor source: a human donor who donated a stem cell graft to a child with SCID.

The CDR3 loop is CASSGSYSNQPQHF. CDR3 DNA: TGTGCCAGCAGTGGGTCTTATAGCAATCAGCCCCAGCATTTT. The chain recombines TRBV6-1 with TRBJ1-5; D call uncertain. CDR1 is MNHNS, CDR2 SASEGT, per germline. The CDR3 is 14 residues long. With 4 bases removed from V and 0 bases from J, the gap between germline ends came to 7 bases.

This clonotype was found many times. V gene TRBV29-1 combines with J gene TRBJ2-3; D unresolved. This CDR3 is built from 11 residues. Trimming took 7 bases from V and 4 from J, leaving 9 bases between them. Germline loops: CDR1 SQVTM, CDR2 ANQGSEA. DNA of the CDR3: TGCAGCGCCGGACGGGCAGATACGCAGTATTTT. The encoded protein is CSAGRADTQYF.

The rearrangement links TRBV15 to TRBJ2-5; 8 nucleotides line up with TRBD1. The ends lost 6 bases at V and 2 bases at J; junction bases unmatched: 11. Germline V gives CDR1 LNHNV, CDR2 YYDKDF (reference sequence). This CDR3 region has 16 residues. CDR3 region: CATRVRGRGLQETQYF. The CDR3 bases are TGTGCCACCAGGGTCAGGGGCAGGGGGCTTCAAGAGACCCAGTACTTC.

J is TRBJ1-1 and V is TRBV11-2, with no clear D. Germline V gives CDR1 SGHAT, CDR2 FQNNGV. There are 11 residues in the CDR3. V lost 3 bases to trimming and J lost 6 bases, with 5 bases between them. CDR3 nucleotide sequence: TGTGCCAGCAGCTTCATCGCTGAAGCTTTCTTT. Its translation is CASSFIAEAFF.

The CDR3 reads CASKSPNEKLFF. CDR3 sequence (DNA): TGTGCCAGCAAATCCCCTAATGAAAAACTGTTTTTT. V is TRBV27 and J is TRBJ1-4; D is unresolved. The CDR3 spans 12 residues. Germline V gives CDR1 MNHEY, CDR2 SMNVEV (reference sequence). V was pared by 7 bases and J by 3 bases, with 6 bases between.

The chain's CDR3 is CASSLVTGDYEKLFF. CDR3 nucleotides: TGTGCCAGCAGCTTAGTGACGGGCGATTATGAAAAACTGTTTTTT. The chain employs TRBV7-9 and TRBJ1-4; D not certain. The V gene's germline CDR1 is SEHNR and CDR2 FQNEAQ (reference sequence). The CDR3 totals 15 residues. V was pared by 1 base and J by 6 bases, with 12 bases between.

The chain carries TRBV5-1 and TRBJ2-1, with TRBD2 as a possible D gene (5 bases). V dropped 4 bases and J dropped 5 bases, with 16 bases sitting between them. CDR1 is SGHRS and CDR2 is YFSETQ in the germline V gene. CDR3 size: 15 residues. The CDR3 bases are TGCGCCAGCAGCGCCCCAGGAGGAGTTCACAATGAGCAGTTCTTC. Translating gives CASSAPGGVHNEQFF.

Worth noting for this clonotype: The junction departs from the called germline gene at one end, perhaps through a read error. The V gene is TRBV3-1, the J gene TRBJ2-3; D perhaps matches TRBD1 (6 bases). The CDR3 is 15 amino acids. Germline lookup yields CDR1 LGHDT and CDR2 YNNKEL (reference sequence). The CDR3 spells CACSQQVPGTHTQYF. CDR3 DNA: TGTGCCTGCAGCCAGCAGGTCCCAGGGACACATACGCAGTATTTT.

The chain recombines TRBV2 with TRBJ1-3; no reliable D call. V dropped 6 bases and J dropped 0 bases, with 12 bases sitting between them. The CDR3 runs 15 residues. Germline V gene sequence: CDR1 SNHLY, CDR2 FYNNEI. As DNA, the CDR3 is TGTGCCAGCAGGCGCGTCACGAGCTCTGGAAACACCATATATTTT. This encodes CASRRVTSSGNTIYF.

This clonotype was detected ten times or more. The chain combines TRBV18 with TRBJ2-2, with D unresolved. There are 15 residues in the CDR3. Germline V gene data show CDR1 as KGHSH and CDR2 as LQKENI. Trimming cost V 3 bases and J 5 bases, with 13 bases left between them. As DNA, the CDR3 is TGTGCCAGCTCACCTGGACCTTCTAGGACCGGGGAGCTGTTTTTT. The encoded protein is CASSPGPSRTGELFF.

This rearrangement joins TRBV6-6 to TRBJ2-3; D remains ambiguous. The CDR3 is made up of 14 amino acids. The V gene's germline CDR1 is MNHNY and CDR2 SVGAGI (reference sequence). Deletions cut 6 bases from V and 0 bases from J, with 10 bases between. CDR3: CASRSEGSTDTQYF. The CDR3, as DNA: TGTGCCAGCAGAAGTGAAGGGAGCACAGATACGCAGTATTTT.

This clonotype has just a few counts. The J gene is TRBJ2-3, the V gene TRBV18; D gene unclear. Germline V gives CDR1 KGHSH, CDR2 LQKENI. There are 13 residues in the CDR3. V lost 0 bases and J 4 bases, leaving 5 bases between the germline ends. The CDR3 is CASSPPVSDTQYF. CDR3 coding DNA: TGTGCCAGCTCACCACCGGTTTCAGATACGCAGTATTTT. The complete variable domain, with remaining parts taken from reference TRBV18 and TRBJ2-3, reads NAGVMQNPRHLVRRRGQEARLRCSPMKGHSHVYWYRQLPEEGLKFMVYLQKENIIDESGMPKERFSAEFPKEGPSILRIQQVVRGDSAAYFCASSPPVSDTQYFGPGTRLTVL.

The chain recombines TRBV11-2 with TRBJ2-1; D remains ambiguous. Deletions cut 7 bases from V and 5 bases from J, with 12 bases between. The CDR3 has 13 amino acids. The germline CDR1 and CDR2 sequences are SGHAT and FQNNGV. CDR3 residues: CASKVMPHNEQFF. The CDR3 DNA is TGTGCCAGCAAGGTGATGCCCCACAATGAGCAGTTCTTC.

This clonotype was observed a handful of times. The J gene is TRBJ2-1, the V gene TRBV3-1; 9 positions match TRBD2. The CDR3 runs 15 residues. CDR1 is LGHDT and CDR2 is YNNKEL in the germline V gene (reference sequence). Trimming at V came to 3 bases and at J to 7 bases, leaving 7 bases not matched to a gene. CDR3 amino acids: CASSHRTSALNEQFF. The CDR3 bases are TGTGCCAGCAGCCACCGGACTAGCGCCTTAAATGAGCAGTTCTTC.

This clonotype was counted only a few times. The chain couples TRBV15 to TRBJ2-5, with TRBD2 as a possible D gene (5 bases). Trimming removed 0 bases from V and 2 bases from J, with 10 bases in between. The CDR3 has 15 residues. Germline V gene data show CDR1 as LNHNV and CDR2 as YYDKDF (reference sequence). CDR3 region: CATSRDIRGQETQYF. CDR3 bases: TGTGCCACCAGCAGAGATATACGCGGGCAAGAGACCCAGTACTTC.

The genes are TRBV19 and TRBJ1-1; a possible D gene is TRBD1 (5 bases). Trimming removed 8 bases at V and 7 bases at J, with 17 bases between. CDR1 is LNHDA and CDR2 is SQIVND in the germline V gene (reference sequence). The CDR3 spans 13 residues. CDR3 region: CASGGGGLSEAFF. The DNA of the CDR3 is TGTGCCAGTGGTGGCGGGGGACTTAGTGAAGCTTTCTTT.

The rearrangement joins TRBV5-1 to TRBJ2-2; perhaps TRBD1 as D (5 bases). The CDR3 length is 15 residues. V lost 1 base and J 3 bases, leaving 10 bases between the germline ends. In germline, CDR1 is SGHRS, CDR2 YFSETQ. Here the CDR3 reads CASSLFRADTGELFF. The CDR3 DNA is TGCGCCAGCAGCTTGTTCAGGGCAGACACCGGGGAGCTGTTTTTT.

The chain employs TRBV5-6 and TRBJ1-4; no firm D call. V lost 0 bases and J 5 bases, leaving 8 bases between the germline ends. In germline, CDR1 is SGHDT, CDR2 YYEEEE. CDR3 length equals 14 residues. The CDR3, as DNA: TGTGCCAGCAGCTTGGGTCCAGGAAATGAAAAACTGTTTTTT. It translates to CASSLGPGNEKLFF.